This passage covers 2 T cell receptor beta chains from one sample sequenced in a study of blood T cell repertoires in COVID-19. Measured with immunoSEQ multiplex PCR; TCRdb has only the in-frame clones, and not every one. The repertoire holds 160,000 or so clones, with around 81% as singletons. Sequenced input: PBMCs or T cells enriched from blood (not recorded which). The receptors come from a man aged 35 to 55 who had recovered from COVID-19.

This clone was counted a single time. The CDR3 nucleotides read TGTGCCAGCAGCTCCCGGAGCCCCGGGGAGCTGTTTTTT. As protein: CASSSRSPGELFF. V and J are TRBV12-3 or TRBV12-4 and TRBJ2-2, with D unclear. This CDR3 is built from 13 residues. With 6 bases removed from V and 6 bases from J, the gap between germline ends came to 11 bases.

The chain employs TRBV27 and TRBJ1-1; TRBD1 aligns across 8 bases. Germline V gene sequence: CDR1 MNHEY, CDR2 SMNVEV (reference sequence). V dropped 6 bases and J dropped 1; count of bases not matched to a gene: 7. CDR3 length equals 15 residues. The CDR3 DNA follows: TGTGCCAGCAGGTGGCAGGGGGCAGGGAACACTGAAGCTTTCTTT. This translates into CASRWQGAGNTEAFF.